The 24 T cell receptor beta chains in this list originate from one sample, sequenced in a study of T cells after somatic rescue of genetic block. This table comes from immunoSEQ multiplex PCR, and its TCRdb copy is limited to in-frame clones, with some not included. The sample has more than 9,500 clones, just under 80% seen once; the top ten hold roughly 8%. Sequencing input: peripheral blood mononuclear cells (PBMCs). The origin of the receptors is a boy under 18.

The chain is built from TRBV28 and TRBJ2-7, with D perhaps TRBD1 or TRBD2 (6 bases each). This CDR3 has 16 residues. The germline V gene encodes CDR1 MDHEN and CDR2 SYDVKM. Trimming took 4 bases from V and 1 from J, leaving 17 bases between them. The CDR3 sequence: CASSSRRGPYSYEQYF. The CDR3 DNA follows: TGTGCCAGCAGTTCCCGACGGGGGCCTTATTCCTACGAGCAGTACTTC.

The genes are TRBV4-3 and TRBJ2-1, with 11 bases lining up with TRBD2. The germline gives CDR1 LGHNA, CDR2 YSLEER. This CDR3 is 18 amino acids long. J was trimmed by 5 bases and V by 1 base; bases with no gene match: 10. The CDR3 loop reads CASSQVLLTSGRNNEQFF. The CDR3 bases are TGCGCCAGCAGCCAAGTCCTCCTAACTAGCGGGAGAAACAATGAGCAGTTCTTC.

The count of this clone is one. The V and J genes are TRBV29-1 and TRBJ2-7; 9 positions agree with TRBD2. V lost 6 bases to trimming and J lost 6 bases; unmatched junction nucleotides: 18. The CDR3 contains 16 residues. Germline values: CDR1 SQVTM, CDR2 ANQGSEA. CDR3 sequence reads: CSVAAGSSGRRREQYF. CDR3 DNA sequence: TGCAGCGTCGCAGCAGGATCCAGCGGGAGGAGACGCGAGCAGTACTTC.

This chain uses TRBV7-6 with TRBJ2-2, with 7 bases that match TRBD2. J was trimmed by 3 bases and V by 1 base; bases with no gene match: 5. Germline assignment: CDR1 SGHVS and CDR2 FNYEAQ. CDR3 length equals 16 residues. CDR3 DNA: TGTGCCAGCAGCTTAGTGGCTAGCGGAGACACCGGGGAGCTGTTTTTT. Amino acid sequence: CASSLVASGDTGELFF.

This clone was detected a few times. V and J are TRBV7-9 and TRBJ1-6, with D perhaps TRBD1 (6 bases). CDR1 and CDR2 from the germline V gene are SEHNR and FQNEAQ (reference sequence). The V gene lost 1 base and the J gene lost 6 bases, with 16 bases spanning the gap. This CDR3 spans 17 amino acids. The CDR3 region is CASSLVARGASNSPLHF. CDR3 bases: TGTGCCAGCAGCTTAGTAGCTCGGGGGGCGAGTAATTCACCCCTCCACTTT.

This clone has just a few counts. This rearrangement joins TRBV7-2 to TRBJ2-7; D uncertain. The germline V gene encodes CDR1 SGHTA and CDR2 FQGNSA. Trimming stripped 3 bases from V and 3 bases from J, with 15 bases between. CDR3 length: 15 amino acids. The CDR3: CASSLVEARYYEQYF. The CDR3 DNA is TGTGCCAGCAGCTTGGTGGAAGCCAGATACTACGAGCAGTACTTC.

This chain connects TRBV15 to TRBJ2-3, with 11 bases fitting TRBD2. V shed 1 base and J 2 bases; nucleotides not matched to a gene: 8. The CDR3 has 18 residues. The germline gives CDR1 LNHNV, CDR2 YYDKDF (reference sequence). The CDR3 sequence: CATSRASTSGGYTDTQYF. The CDR3 DNA reads as TGTGCCACCAGCAGAGCGAGCACTAGCGGGGGATACACAGATACGCAGTATTTT.

This chain connects TRBV7-3 to TRBJ2-1, with TRBD1 identical over 9 bases. The junction had 4 bases not matched to a gene; V was cut back by 0 bases and J by 10 bases. The CDR3 covers 14 residues. Germline V lookup: CDR1 SGHTA, CDR2 FQGTGA. Here the CDR3 reads CASSLTGTGSEQFF. CDR3 bases: TGTGCCAGCAGCTTAACAGGGACAGGGAGCGAGCAGTTCTTC.

The chain recombines TRBV7-8 with TRBJ2-5; 10 positions match TRBD2. Per the germline V gene, CDR1 is SGHVS and CDR2 is FQNEAQ. Trimming removed 7 bases from V and 3 bases from J; junction bases left unmatched: 5. The CDR3 runs 14 residues. CDR3: CASTERGGEETQYF. DNA for the CDR3: TGTGCCAGCACCGAGCGGGGGGGGGAAGAGACCCAGTACTTC.

This clone was seen a handful of times. V and J are TRBV5-6 and TRBJ1-2, with 7 bases fitting TRBD1. V lost 4 bases to trimming and J lost 5 bases; unmatched junction nucleotides: 11. The germline CDR1 and CDR2 sequences are SGHDT and YYEEEE. The CDR3 is 15 amino acids. The CDR3 loop is CASSPRDSPRYGYTF. CDR3 DNA: TGTGCCAGCAGCCCAAGGGACAGCCCTCGATATGGCTACACCTTC.

This rearrangement joins TRBV18 to TRBJ2-1, with D possibly being TRBD2 (5 bases). Germline CDR1 reads KGHSH; CDR2 reads LQKENI. V lost 3 bases, J lost 0 bases, and 9 bases lay in between. The CDR3 spans 15 residues. The CDR3 DNA sequence: TGTGCCAGCTCACCTACTAGAAACTCCTACAATGAGCAGTTCTTC. It translates to CASSPTRNSYNEQFF.

The chain is built from TRBV2 and TRBJ2-7; D unclear. V was clipped by 8 bases and J by 7 bases, with 18 bases between them. CDR1 SNHLY and CDR2 FYNNEI come from the germline V gene. The CDR3 is 13 amino acids. For the CDR3, the DNA is TGTGCCAGCGCCCCGAGCGTGGGTTTTGAGCAGTACTTC. It specifies CASAPSVGFEQYF.

The table lists this clone with a count of one. J is TRBJ1-2 and V is TRBV4-2; D uncertain. CDR1 is LGHNA and CDR2 is YNFKEQ in the germline V gene. The CDR3 spans 14 residues. V shed 4 bases and J shed 8 bases, with 17 bases lying between them. DNA of the CDR3: TGTGCCAGCAGCCGGAGCGGTATAGACAAGGGCTACACCTTC. Its translation: CASSRSGIDKGYTF.

The table lists this clone with a few counts. The chain uses TRBV2 and TRBJ1-1; weak D call: TRBD1 (5 bases). This CDR3 contains 12 residues. Per germline, CDR1 SNHLY and CDR2 FYNNEI. The V end was cut by 3 bases, the J end by 8 bases, with 10 bases between. CDR3 coding DNA: TGTGCCAGCAGTGAGAGGGGAGTGGAAGCTTTCTTT. Protein sequence: CASSERGVEAFF.

The CDR3 is CASSSPLGGDTEAFF. CDR3 in DNA: TGCGCCAGCAGCTCCCCCTTGGGGGGAGACACTGAAGCTTTCTTT. This chain uses TRBV5-1 with TRBJ1-1; the D gene is possibly TRBD1 (5 bases). This CDR3 is 15 amino acids long. V lost 3 bases, J lost 3 bases, and 15 bases lay in between. CDR1 and CDR2 (germline): SGHRS, YFSETQ.

The J gene is TRBJ1-1, the V gene TRBV7-8; D not resolved. CDR3 size: 14 residues. Trimming pared 1 base from V and 11 bases from J, leaving 17 bases between. CDR1 and CDR2 from the germline V gene are SGHVS and FQNEAQ. The CDR3 spells CASSLEIGGIGAFF. In DNA, the CDR3 is TGTGCCAGCAGCTTAGAAATCGGTGGCATCGGGGCTTTCTTT. The variable domain in full, with the rest retrieved from reference TRBV7-8 and TRBJ1-1, is GAGVSQSPRYKVAKRGQDVALRCDPISGHVSLFWYQQALGQGPEFLTYFQNEAQLDKSGLPSDRFFAERPEGSVSTLKIQRTQQEDSAVYLCASSLEIGGIGAFFGQGTRLTVV.

J is TRBJ2-1 and V is TRBV18; D is unresolved. The CDR3 spans 13 residues. Trimming took off 5 bases at V and 5 bases at J, with 10 bases between the two ends. Per germline, CDR1 KGHSH and CDR2 LQKENI. The CDR3 nucleotides read TGTGCCAGCTCAATCGGCTCGGACAATGAGCAGTTCTTC. Amino acid sequence: CASSIGSDNEQFF.

This rearrangement joins TRBV18 to TRBJ2-5, with 11 bases lining up with TRBD2. V gave up 0 bases and J gave up 4 bases; unmatched junction bases: 19. This CDR3 has 21 residues. Germline values: CDR1 KGHSH, CDR2 LQKENI. The CDR3 region is CASSPPGGRVASGRRRETQYF. The CDR3 DNA reads TGTGCCAGCTCACCACCGGGGGGTCGTGTGGCTAGCGGGAGGAGAAGAGAGACCCAGTACTTC. Based on the CDR3 plus reference TRBV18 and TRBJ2-5, the full variable domain is NAGVMQNPRHLVRRRGQEARLRCSPMKGHSHVYWYRQLPEEGLKFMVYLQKENIIDESGMPKERFSAEFPKEGPSILRIQQVVRGDSAAYFCASSPPGGRVASGRRRETQYFGPGTRLLVL.

The chain joins TRBV7-9 to TRBJ2-3; D call uncertain. Germline V CDR1 and CDR2: SEHNR, FQNEAQ (reference sequence). CDR3 length: 16 amino acids. Trimming shortened V by 11 bases and J by 1 base, and 22 bases separated the two germline ends. DNA for the CDR3: TGTGCCGCCGACCGGGCCGTAAGCTTACGCACAGATACGCAGTATTTT. Its translation: CAADRAVSLRTDTQYF.

This rearrangement joins TRBV27 to TRBJ2-5; no reliable D call. Looked up from germline, CDR1 is MNHEY and CDR2 is SMNVEV (reference sequence). V lost 5 bases, J lost 10 bases, and 20 bases lay in between. The CDR3 has 14 amino acids. CDR3 region: CASSPPNQPGDQYF. In DNA, the CDR3 is TGTGCCAGCAGTCCGCCAAACCAACCGGGCGACCAGTACTTC.

CDR3 bases: TGTGCCAGCAGTTACCGCCGGGACAGGCAAGAGACCCAGTACTTC. Amino acids: CASSYRRDRQETQYF. The V gene is TRBV27, the J gene TRBJ2-5, with 8 bases identical to TRBD1. Per the germline V gene, CDR1 is MNHEY and CDR2 is SMNVEV (reference sequence). The CDR3 totals 15 residues. The J segment lost 2 bases and the V segment lost 4 bases, leaving 6 bases of the junction unmatched.

The rearrangement links TRBV11-3 to TRBJ2-2; 8 bases line up with TRBD2. This CDR3 region has 19 residues. Per the germline V gene, CDR1 is SGHNT and CDR2 is YENEEA. J gave up 5 bases and V 3 bases, and 17 bases lay outside the gene matches. The CDR3 sequence is CASSFKFMGGRYGTGELFF. CDR3 DNA: TGTGCCAGCAGCTTTAAATTTATGGGCGGGAGGTACGGAACCGGGGAGCTGTTTTTT.

This rearrangement joins TRBV5-1 to TRBJ1-6, with a weak D call TRBD1 (6 bases). V lost 3 bases and J 6 bases, leaving 13 bases between the germline ends. The CDR3 has 15 residues. Germline V gives CDR1 SGHRS, CDR2 YFSETQ. The CDR3 is CASSYYRDTNSPLHF. CDR3 DNA sequence: TGCGCCAGCAGCTATTACCGGGACACTAATTCACCCCTCCACTTT. The full variable domain, with the rest looked up from reference TRBV5-1 and TRBJ1-6, is KAGVTQTPRYLIKTRGQQVTLSCSPISGHRSVSWYQQTPGQGLQFLFEYFSETQRNKGNFPGRFSGRQFSNSRSEMNVSTLELGDSALYLCASSYYRDTNSPLHFGNGTRLTVT.

This chain links TRBV7-9 with TRBJ2-7; TRBD1 agrees at 7 bases. This CDR3 is built from 15 residues. Trimming at V came to 5 bases and at J to 0 bases, leaving 7 bases not matched to a gene. Germline lookup yields CDR1 SEHNR and CDR2 FQNEAQ (reference sequence). CDR3 sequence reads: CASSMTGYGSYEQYF. The CDR3 DNA reads TGTGCCAGCAGCATGACAGGGTACGGCTCCTACGAGCAGTACTTC.